This section outlines one TCR beta chain sequence together with its context. Its matching antigen is unknown. This sample was included in a study of cytomegalovirus exposure and HLA in healthy donors. V was pared by 4 bases and J by 7 bases, with 9 bases between. The CDR3 sequence is 12 residues long. Germline V lookup: CDR1 SEHNR, CDR2 FQNEAQ (reference sequence). Study-level results: A link between a missense DCLRE1C variant and TCR beta V- and J-gene trimming emerged from a later analysis. Rarity held for most TCR sequences, but there were some public TCRs that occurred in many donors. For presence/absence analyses, sequencing depth was assumed to be roughly uniform across donors.

The PCR was carried out with 60 Vbeta primers and 13 Jbeta primers. Clones were sequenced by immunoSEQ multiplex PCR, and TCRdb holds only the in-frame ones, with some missing. The data show fewer than 250,000 clones, almost 75% seen once. The chain joins TRBV7-9 to TRBJ2-3; no clear D gene. This receptor was obtained from a woman aged 25 to 45 in good health and CMV-seropositive. Sequencing was done on a sample of PBMCs. The CDR3 DNA sequence: TGTGCCAGCAGCTACGACATGAATACGCAGTATTTT. Translation gives CASSYDMNTQYF.